These T cell receptor beta chains were read from a single sample in a study of cytomegalovirus exposure and HLA in healthy donors. Assay used: immunoSEQ multiplex PCR; TCRdb lists only in-frame clones, some missing. The sample consists of about 360,000 clones, approximately 90% of them appearing once. The sample comprised PBMCs. These receptors were collected from a woman aged 18-29 years in good health and CMV-seronegative. The CDR3 runs from the conserved cysteine through the conserved F or W. D genes are given only for firm matches. Clone size is not always given. Where it is, it says once, few, many or a class for expanded clones.

V gene: TRBV11-2
D gene: NA
clone size: few
J gene: TRBJ2-7
CDR3 DNA: TGTGCCAGCAGCTTAACAGGGAGTGGCCTCTACGAGCAGTACTTC
CDR3 protein: CASSLTGSGLYEQYF

V gene: TRBV5-4
D gene: NA
clone size: NA
J gene: TRBJ2-7
CDR3 DNA: TGTGCCAGCAGTGCCAGGGTGGAAAACTACGAGCAGTACTTC
CDR3 protein: CASSARVENYEQYF

V gene: TRBV19
D gene: TRBD1
clone size: NA
J gene: TRBJ2-3
CDR3 DNA: TGTGCCAGTAGCCCGGGACAGGGGGCAGTGGGGGATACGCAGTATTTT
CDR3 protein: CASSPGQGAVGDTQYF

V gene: TRBV2
D gene: NA
clone size: NA
J gene: TRBJ2-3
CDR3 DNA: NA
CDR3 protein: CASSSSRVVAGGPRTDTQYF

V gene: TRBV7-9
D gene: NA
clone size: NA
J gene: TRBJ1-3
CDR3 DNA: TGTGCCAGCAGCTTATTGACCGGGTTCGGAAACACCATATATTTT
CDR3 protein: CASSLLTGFGNTIYF

V gene: TRBV12-2
D gene: NA
clone size: NA
J gene: TRBJ2-7
CDR3 DNA: TGTGCAAGTCGGGGCGGGGGCGATTCCTCCTACGAGCAGTACTTC
CDR3 protein: CASRGGGDSSYEQYF

V gene: TRBV28
D gene: TRBD1
clone size: few
J gene: TRBJ1-1
CDR3 DNA: TGTGCCAGCAGTCCCCGACAGGGAGGGAACACTGAAGCTTTCTTT
CDR3 protein: CASSPRQGGNTEAFF

V gene: TRBV28
D gene: NA
clone size: NA
J gene: TRBJ1-2
CDR3 DNA: TGTGCCAGCAGTTTAGGTACAGCCTATGGCTACACCTTC
CDR3 protein: CASSLGTAYGYTF

V gene: TRBV7-9
D gene: TRBD1
clone size: NA
J gene: TRBJ1-4
CDR3 DNA: TGTGCCAGCAGCCCGGGACAGCTATCCGAAAAACTGTTTTTT
CDR3 protein: CASSPGQLSEKLFF

V gene: TRBV7-6
D gene: NA
clone size: NA
J gene: TRBJ2-2
CDR3 DNA: TGTGCCAGCAGCTTAGACAGGGCTGGTGCCGGGGAGCTGTTTTTT
CDR3 protein: CASSLDRAGAGELFF

V gene: TRBV28
D gene: NA
clone size: NA
J gene: TRBJ1-1
CDR3 DNA: TGTGCCAGCATCCCGACGTTGGGCGGGCCTGAAGCTTTCTTT
CDR3 protein: CASIPTLGGPEAFF

V gene: TRBV2
D gene: NA
clone size: NA
J gene: TRBJ2-2
CDR3 DNA: TGTGCCAGCAGTGAAGGCAGGGTGGACACCGGGGAGCTGTTTTTT
CDR3 protein: CASSEGRVDTGELFF

V gene: TRBV7-3
D gene: TRBD2
clone size: NA
J gene: TRBJ2-1
CDR3 DNA: TGTGCCAGCAGCTTACTCGCACTAGCGGGCTACAATGAGCAGTTCTTC
CDR3 protein: CASSLLALAGYNEQFF

V gene: TRBV15
D gene: NA
clone size: NA
J gene: TRBJ2-5
CDR3 DNA: TGTGCCACCAGCAGAGATTACAGGGTTGGAGAGACCCAGTACTTC
CDR3 protein: CATSRDYRVGETQYF

V gene: TRBV25-1
D gene: TRBD2
clone size: NA
J gene: TRBJ2-5
CDR3 DNA: TGTGCCAGCAGTGCCCAGCGGGAGGGCCTGAAAGAGACCCAGTACTTC
CDR3 protein: CASSAQREGLKETQYF

V gene: TRBV2
D gene: NA
clone size: NA
J gene: TRBJ2-7
CDR3 DNA: TGTGCCAGCAATAGCGGCCTTGCCTACGAGCAGTACTTC
CDR3 protein: CASNSGLAYEQYF

V gene: TRBV6-6
D gene: TRBD1
clone size: NA
J gene: TRBJ1-4
CDR3 DNA: TGTGCCAGCAGGGTCGACAGGGCAACTAATGAAAAACTGTTTTTT
CDR3 protein: CASRVDRATNEKLFF

V gene: TRBV5-1
D gene: NA
clone size: NA
J gene: TRBJ1-1
CDR3 DNA: TGCGCCAGCAGCTTGAGCAAGGGGGTGAACACTGAAGCTTTCTTT
CDR3 protein: CASSLSKGVNTEAFF